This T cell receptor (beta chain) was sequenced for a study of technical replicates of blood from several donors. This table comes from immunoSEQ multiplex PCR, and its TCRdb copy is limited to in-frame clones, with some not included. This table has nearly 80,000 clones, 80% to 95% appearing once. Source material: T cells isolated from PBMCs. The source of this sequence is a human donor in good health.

DNA for the CDR3: TGTGCCAGCAGCGCACCGGGACAGGGGGCCGGGGAGCTGTTTTTT. Protein product: CASSAPGQGAGELFF. V is TRBV9 and J is TRBJ2-2; TRBD1 matches 11 bases. Germline V gene lookup returns CDR1 SGDLS and CDR2 YYNGEE. This CDR3 has 15 residues. V dropped 3 bases and J dropped 6; count of bases not matched to a gene: 4.